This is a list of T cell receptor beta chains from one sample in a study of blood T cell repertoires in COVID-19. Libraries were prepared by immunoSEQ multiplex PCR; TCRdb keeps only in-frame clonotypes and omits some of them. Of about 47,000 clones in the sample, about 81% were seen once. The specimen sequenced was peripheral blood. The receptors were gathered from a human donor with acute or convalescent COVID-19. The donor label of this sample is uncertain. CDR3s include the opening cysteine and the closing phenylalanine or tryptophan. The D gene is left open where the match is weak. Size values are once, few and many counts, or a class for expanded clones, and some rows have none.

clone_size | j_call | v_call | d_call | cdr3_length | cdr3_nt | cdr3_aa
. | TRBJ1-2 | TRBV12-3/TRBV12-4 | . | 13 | TGTGCCAGCAGTTTAGCACCAGGGAATGGCTACACCTTC | CASSLAPGNGYTF
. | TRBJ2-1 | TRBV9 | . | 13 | TGTGCCAGCAGCCTCGACTCGTACAATGAGCAGTTCTTC | CASSLDSYNEQFF
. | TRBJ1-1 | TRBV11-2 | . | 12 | TGTGCCAGCAGCCCCACCCCGGGTGAAGCTTTCTTT | CASSPTPGEAFF
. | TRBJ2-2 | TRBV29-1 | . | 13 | TGCAGCGTTCGCCAGGGGACCGCCGGGGAGCTGTTTTTT | CSVRQGTAGELFF
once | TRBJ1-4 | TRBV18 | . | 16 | TGTGCCAGCTCATTTGCTTCGGCGGCAACTAATGAAAAACTGTTTTTT | CASSFASAATNEKLFF
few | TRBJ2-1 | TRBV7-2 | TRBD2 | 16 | TGTGCCAGCAGCTTAGCCGGTGCGGGGGGGTACAATGAGCAGTTCTTC | CASSLAGAGGYNEQFF
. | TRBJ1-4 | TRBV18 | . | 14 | TGTGCCAGCTCACCGGGTCCAGCCGGGGAAAAACTGTTTTTT | CASSPGPAGEKLFF
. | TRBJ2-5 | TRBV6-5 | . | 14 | TGTGCCAGCAGTTACCGGACTGGGCAAGAGACCCAGTACTTC | CASSYRTGQETQYF
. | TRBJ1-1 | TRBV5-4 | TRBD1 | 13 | TGTGCCAGCAGCCTACAGGGGCGCACTGAAGCTTTCTTT | CASSLQGRTEAFF
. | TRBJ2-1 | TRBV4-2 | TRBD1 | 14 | TGTGCCAGCAGCCGAGGGACAGGGTTTGATGAGCAGTTCTTC | CASSRGTGFDEQFF
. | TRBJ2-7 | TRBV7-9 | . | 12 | TGTGCCAGCAGCGAAGAGGTAGGGGGGCAGTACTTC | CASSEEVGGQYF
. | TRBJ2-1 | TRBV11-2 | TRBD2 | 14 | TGTGCCAGTGACCGGGGGGTAACCTACAATGAGCAGTTCTTC | CASDRGVTYNEQFF
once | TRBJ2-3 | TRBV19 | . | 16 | TGTGCCAGTAGTCCTGGGGCCTTTCCCAGCACAGATACGCAGTATTTT | CASSPGAFPSTDTQYF
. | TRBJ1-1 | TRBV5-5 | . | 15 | TGTGCCAGCAGCTTGGGTGGGCAGGGCAAAACTGAAGCTTTCTTT | CASSLGGQGKTEAFF
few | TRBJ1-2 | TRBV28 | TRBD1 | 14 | TGTGCCAGCAGACCTACAGGGGGTCGGTATGGCTACACCTTC | CASRPTGGRYGYTF
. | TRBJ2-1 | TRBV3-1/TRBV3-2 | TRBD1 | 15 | TGTGCCAGCAGCCTCGGACAGGGACCTAACAATGAGCAGTTCTTC | CASSLGQGPNNEQFF
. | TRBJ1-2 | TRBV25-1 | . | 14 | TGTGCCAGCAGTGAAACTGCTTCTGCTTATGGCTACACCTTC | CASSETASAYGYTF
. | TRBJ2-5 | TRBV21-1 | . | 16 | TGTGCCAGCAGCAAAGGAAGGACTAGCGGCCAAGAGACCCAGTACTTC | CASSKGRTSGQETQYF
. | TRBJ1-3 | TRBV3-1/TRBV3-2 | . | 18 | TGTGCCAGCAGCCAAGAAGGATCCACAGGGTATTTTGGAAACACCATATATTTT | CASSQEGSTGYFGNTIYF
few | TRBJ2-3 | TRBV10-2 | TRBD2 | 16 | TGCGCCAGCAGTGAGGCGGGGGGGGGAGGGACAGATACGCAGTATTTT | CASSEAGGGGTDTQYF
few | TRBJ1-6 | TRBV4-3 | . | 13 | TGCGCCAGCAGCCCAACAGGGCTAGAACCCCTCCACTTT | CASSPTGLEPLHF
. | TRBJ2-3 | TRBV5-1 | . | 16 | TGCGCCAGCAGCTTGCCCACAGGGGGGGGCACAGATACGCAGTATTTT | CASSLPTGGGTDTQYF
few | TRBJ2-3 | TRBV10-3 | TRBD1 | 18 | TGTGCCATCAGTCTTCCAGGGACAGGGGGTGGAGGCACAGATACGCAGTATTTT | CAISLPGTGGGGTDTQYF
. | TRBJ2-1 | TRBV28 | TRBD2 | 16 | TGTGCCAGCCTTCGTGCGGGGGGGCCCTCCTACAATGAGCAGTTCTTC | CASLRAGGPSYNEQFF
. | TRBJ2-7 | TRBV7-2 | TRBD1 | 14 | TGTGCCAGCAGCTTAACCGGGACAGGGGTCGAGCAGTACTTC | CASSLTGTGVEQYF
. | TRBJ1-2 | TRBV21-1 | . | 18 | TGTGCCAGCAGCAAAGCGACGGACAGAGACGCTACTAACTATGGCTACACCTTC | CASSKATDRDATNYGYTF
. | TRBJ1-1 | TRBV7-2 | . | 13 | TGTGCCAGCAGCGTACAGGGTGGCACTGAAGCTTTCTTT | CASSVQGGTEAFF
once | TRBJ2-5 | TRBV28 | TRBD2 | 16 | TGTGCCAGCAGTCCCGGGACTAGCGGGCTCCAAGAGACCCAGTACTTC | CASSPGTSGLQETQYF
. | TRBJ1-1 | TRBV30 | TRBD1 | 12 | TGTGCCTGGAGTTGGGACAGGGGCAGAGCTTTCTTT | CAWSWDRGRAFF
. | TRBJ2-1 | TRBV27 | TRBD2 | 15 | TGTGCCAGCAGTTTGGATCGTTTAGCGGGAGATGAGCAGTTCTTC | CASSLDRLAGDEQFF
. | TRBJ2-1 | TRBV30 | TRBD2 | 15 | TGTGCCTGGGGAGGGGCACGGGGGGGATACAATGAGCAGTTCTTC | CAWGGARGGYNEQFF
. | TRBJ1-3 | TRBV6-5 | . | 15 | TGTGCCAGCACCCGGGGGGGGGCGGCTGGAAACACCATATATTTT | CASTRGGAAGNTIYF
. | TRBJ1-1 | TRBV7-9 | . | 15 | TGTGCCAGCAGCCAAGACAGGCCGAGCAACACTGAAGCTTTCTTT | CASSQDRPSNTEAFF
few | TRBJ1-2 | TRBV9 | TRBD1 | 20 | TGTGCCAGCAGCCCGAACCAGGTGTCGGTGGGACAGGGGCGTAACTATGGCTACACCTTC | CASSPNQVSVGQGRNYGYTF
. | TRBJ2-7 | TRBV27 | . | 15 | TGTGCCAGCAGTCCTCAGGGTGGCCATCTCTACGAGCAGTACTTC | CASSPQGGHLYEQYF
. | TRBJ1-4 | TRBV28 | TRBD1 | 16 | TGTGCCAGCAGTTCCCCCGGGACAGCTAATAATGAAAAACTGTTTTTT | CASSSPGTANNEKLFF
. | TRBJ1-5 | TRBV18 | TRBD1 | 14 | TGTGCCAGCTCACCGGGACAGGTCGGCCGGCCCCAGCATTTT | CASSPGQVGRPQHF
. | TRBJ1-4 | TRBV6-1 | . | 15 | TGTGCCAGCAGTGAATCCGGGGGAATTGGGGAAAAACTGTTTTTT | CASSESGGIGEKLFF
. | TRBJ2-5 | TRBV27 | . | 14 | TGTGCCAGCAAAGAGGGGGGGCGACTAGAGACCCAGTACTTC | CASKEGGRLETQYF
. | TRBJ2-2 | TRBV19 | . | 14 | TGTGCCTCCCAGCGGGCCGCCGCGGCCGGGGAGCTGTTTTTT | CASQRAAAAGELFF
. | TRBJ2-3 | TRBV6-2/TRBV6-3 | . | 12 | TGTGCCAGCAGCCCCATAGCAGATACGCAGTATTTT | CASSPIADTQYF
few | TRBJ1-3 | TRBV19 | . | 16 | TGTGCCAGTAGGTCAATAGGGGAAGACTCTGGAAACACCATATATTTT | CASRSIGEDSGNTIYF
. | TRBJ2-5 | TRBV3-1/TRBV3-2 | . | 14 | TGTGCCAGCAGCCAAGGGGCTCATGCGGAGACCCAGTACTTC | CASSQGAHAETQYF
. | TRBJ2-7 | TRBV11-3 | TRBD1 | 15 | TGTGCCAGCAGCTTAGGAGGGGACAGCTCCTACGAGCAGTACTTC | CASSLGGDSSYEQYF
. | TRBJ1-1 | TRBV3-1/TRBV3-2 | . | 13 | TGTGCCAGCAGCACCCAGGTGAACACTGAAGCTTTCTTT | CASSTQVNTEAFF
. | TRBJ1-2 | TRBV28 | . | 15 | TGTGCCAGCAGTTTAAGGGAGCAGAAACAGTCGGGCTACACCTTC | CASSLREQKQSGYTF
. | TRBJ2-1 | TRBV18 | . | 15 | TGTGCCAGCTCACCCGACTTGGGCTCCTACAATGAGCAGTTCTTC | CASSPDLGSYNEQFF
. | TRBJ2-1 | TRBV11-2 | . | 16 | TGTGCCAGCAGTGGTTCGAGACTCTCCAGTGGTAATGAGCAGTTCTTC | CASSGSRLSSGNEQFF
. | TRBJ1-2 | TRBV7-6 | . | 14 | TGTGCCAGCAGCTTAGGTGGGCTAGGGGATGGCTACACCTTC | CASSLGGLGDGYTF
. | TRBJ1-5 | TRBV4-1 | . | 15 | TGCGCCAGCAGCCACCTTGAGATAGACAATCAGCCCCAGCATTTT | CASSHLEIDNQPQHF